A selection of T cell receptor beta chains follows, all from one sample in a study of identifying expanded T cells in peripheral blood. Using immunoSEQ multiplex PCR, the repertoire was profiled, and TCRdb retains in-frame clones only, with some absent. Counted here are under 150,000 clones, 84% occurring once; the ten biggest clones make up 3% to 3.5%. The sample was blood. Receptors were obtained from a person between 18 and 70 years old in good health. Both conserved end residues are trimmed from each CDR3. The order of the fields is J gene, V gene, CDR3 protein.

j_gene: TRBJ2-5; v_gene: TRBV19; CDR3aa: ASSIAGTGGLY
j_gene: TRBJ1-5; v_gene: TRBV19; CDR3aa: ASSIQAGYNQPQH
j_gene: TRBJ2-7; v_gene: TRBV7-9; CDR3aa: ASSYEDRGIYEQY
j_gene: TRBJ1-6; v_gene: TRBV4-3; CDR3aa: ASSLGHRGSYNSPLH
j_gene: TRBJ1-1; v_gene: TRBV7-8; CDR3aa: ASSRGTGVMNTEAF
j_gene: TRBJ1-2; v_gene: TRBV7-9; CDR3aa: ASSLSGQGNGYT
j_gene: TRBJ1-5; v_gene: TRBV5-8; CDR3aa: ASSLRGGNQPQH
j_gene: TRBJ2-2; v_gene: TRBV7-9; CDR3aa: ASSLYWGHTNTGELF
j_gene: TRBJ1-1; v_gene: TRBV9; CDR3aa: ASSVDGGRPNTEAF
j_gene: TRBJ1-6; v_gene: TRBV5-1; CDR3aa: ANPGRGHSPLH
j_gene: TRBJ2-2; v_gene: TRBV7-3; CDR3aa: ASSVWAPGTATGELF
j_gene: TRBJ2-1; v_gene: TRBV7-6; CDR3aa: ASSLDGTGLNEQF
j_gene: TRBJ1-6; v_gene: TRBV11-2; CDR3aa: ASSLEGTRSPLH
j_gene: TRBJ1-2; v_gene: TRBV7-8; CDR3aa: ASSLRDRVNYGYT
j_gene: TRBJ1-5; v_gene: TRBV9; CDR3aa: ASGREEGQPQH
j_gene: TRBJ2-7; v_gene: TRBV5-4; CDR3aa: ASSPGGIAGVHKEQY
j_gene: TRBJ1-5; v_gene: TRBV2; CDR3aa: ASSDRGRGRQPQH
j_gene: TRBJ1-4; v_gene: TRBV6-5; CDR3aa: ASSYSSATNEKLF
j_gene: TRBJ2-5; v_gene: TRBV7-6; CDR3aa: ASSLLAGWETQY
j_gene: TRBJ1-6; v_gene: TRBV25-1; CDR3aa: ASSEPGGQGYLKLH
j_gene: TRBJ1-5; v_gene: TRBV6-1; CDR3aa: ASSEEKGWAITPNQPQH
j_gene: TRBJ1-4; v_gene: TRBV18; CDR3aa: ASSPGGEEKLF
j_gene: TRBJ1-2; v_gene: TRBV30; CDR3aa: AWGTGGYT
j_gene: TRBJ2-5; v_gene: TRBV5-4; CDR3aa: ASSSNWGGETQY
j_gene: TRBJ1-4; v_gene: TRBV4-1; CDR3aa: ASSQDGGDGWGEKLF
j_gene: TRBJ2-5; v_gene: TRBV15; CDR3aa: ATSRAPGPRGETQY
j_gene: TRBJ2-7; v_gene: TRBV21-1; CDR3aa: ASSKTPYEQY
j_gene: TRBJ2-1; v_gene: TRBV5-6; CDR3aa: ASSFRSGLAANEQF
j_gene: TRBJ1-1; v_gene: TRBV7-2; CDR3aa: ASSLVINTEAF
j_gene: TRBJ1-2; v_gene: TRBV30; CDR3aa: ACKTGANYGYT
j_gene: TRBJ1-4; v_gene: TRBV27; CDR3aa: ASSDRGGEKLF
j_gene: TRBJ1-1; v_gene: TRBV6-6; CDR3aa: ASSYGQGNTEAF
j_gene: TRBJ2-7; v_gene: TRBV27; CDR3aa: ASSFWDEGSDYEQY
j_gene: TRBJ2-5; v_gene: TRBV4-3; CDR3aa: ASSQDPGGGETQY
j_gene: TRBJ2-7; v_gene: TRBV5-5; CDR3aa: ASSLGGVGAGYEQY
j_gene: TRBJ1-5; v_gene: TRBV6-1; CDR3aa: ASSEGVGGRNQPQH
j_gene: TRBJ1-4; v_gene: TRBV4-1; CDR3aa: ASSSGQSEKLF
j_gene: TRBJ2-3; v_gene: TRBV5-1; CDR3aa: ASSRLASTDTQY
j_gene: TRBJ2-1; v_gene: TRBV19; CDR3aa: ASSIQEYSYNEQF
j_gene: TRBJ2-7; v_gene: TRBV11-2; CDR3aa: ASSPATPPGGRYPYEQY
j_gene: TRBJ1-1; v_gene: TRBV6-5; CDR3aa: ASSPLQGIGTEAF
j_gene: TRBJ1-6; v_gene: TRBV5-5; CDR3aa: ASSYTGPGIYNSPLH
j_gene: TRBJ2-7; v_gene: TRBV5-5; CDR3aa: ASSWAAGSYEQY
j_gene: TRBJ2-3; v_gene: TRBV5-4; CDR3aa: ASSLPAGQPTSTDTQY
j_gene: TRBJ2-1; v_gene: TRBV9; CDR3aa: ASSALAGGRNEQF
j_gene: TRBJ2-6; v_gene: TRBV15; CDR3aa: ATSRVRSGSGANVLT
j_gene: TRBJ1-5; v_gene: TRBV5-6; CDR3aa: ASSLYLVRNQPQH
j_gene: TRBJ2-7; v_gene: TRBV11-2; CDR3aa: ASSFSPDEQY
j_gene: TRBJ2-3; v_gene: TRBV6-1; CDR3aa: ASSALGGLAGVTDTQY
j_gene: TRBJ1-6; v_gene: TRBV2; CDR3aa: ASTPREFLH
j_gene: TRBJ1-1; v_gene: TRBV11-2; CDR3aa: ASSFSTAFSEAF
j_gene: TRBJ2-2; v_gene: TRBV9; CDR3aa: ASSVRGPNTGELF
j_gene: TRBJ1-2; v_gene: TRBV29-1; CDR3aa: SVVRDLSLGYT
j_gene: TRBJ1-1; v_gene: TRBV18; CDR3aa: ASSQMGQPEAF
j_gene: TRBJ1-6; v_gene: TRBV7-8; CDR3aa: ASSSHTTLRGDSPLH
j_gene: TRBJ2-5; v_gene: TRBV30; CDR3aa: AWSVPLGGRPGQETQY
j_gene: TRBJ2-7; v_gene: TRBV25-1; CDR3aa: ASSGGHDFSYEQY